The present T cell receptor beta chain was sequenced within a study of blood T cell repertoires in COVID-19. Study-wide context: Samples came from the United States, Italy and Spain, spanning acute and convalescent COVID-19. Sample material is recorded as cDNA or gDNA derived from T cells, B-cell-depleted T cells, or PBMCs.

In germline, CDR1 is MDHEN, CDR2 SYDVKM. CDR3 length: 12 residues. V shed 6 bases and J shed 5 bases, with 10 bases lying between them. Authors' methods: Amplifying reference gene primers gave estimates of nucleated cell counts. Libraries were prepared by immunoSEQ multiplex PCR; TCRdb keeps only in-frame clonotypes and omits some of them. The V and J calls and clone size were taken over from that table, and D and trimming were inferred from the DNA. The sample consists of fewer than 200,000 clones, 85% to 90% of them appearing once. The V and J genes are TRBV28 and TRBJ1-1; D not resolved. This sequence was found in a middle-aged man with active or convalescent COVID-19. Sequencing was done on a sample of peripheral blood. The CDR3 loop is CASSLRWTEAFF. The CDR3 nucleotides are TGTGCCAGCAGCCTTAGATGGACTGAAGCTTTCTTT.